The TCR beta chain described here comes from a study of cytomegalovirus exposure and HLA in healthy donors. Findings of the study overall: For presence/absence analyses, sequencing depth was assumed to be roughly uniform across donors.

CDR3 length: 11 residues. The germline V gene has CDR1 SGHDT and CDR2 YYEEEE. V lost 5 bases and J lost 3, with 6 bases in between. Turning to this clone: Its target is unknown.

60 Vbeta and 13 Jbeta primers were used in PCR. The data were produced by immunoSEQ multiplex PCR, yet TCRdb's version contains in-frame clones alone and is incomplete. The sample has more than 95,000 clones, 75% to 85% seen once. The source of this sequence is a woman in her 50s in good health and CMV-seropositive. The sample comprised PBMCs. The rearrangement uses TRBV5-6 and TRBJ2-7; D is ambiguous. The CDR3 DNA follows: TGTGCCAGCAGTTCTCTCTACGAGCAGTACTTC. It yields the protein CASSSLYEQYF. The complete variable domain, with remaining parts taken from reference TRBV5-6 and TRBJ2-7, reads DAGVTQSPTHLIKTRGQQVTLRCSPKSGHDTVSWYQQALGQGPQFIFQYYEEEERQRGNFPDRFSGHQFPNYSSELNVNALLLGDSALYLCASSSLYEQYFGPGTRLTVT.